The 30 T cell receptor beta chains below were found in one sample sequenced in a study of cytomegalovirus exposure and HLA in healthy donors. Researchers ran the PCR with 60 Vbeta and 13 Jbeta primers. The repertoire was sequenced with immunoSEQ multiplex PCR; TCRdb's copy has only in-frame clones and lacks some. Among over 200,000 clones, about 84% were seen once, and the ten largest hold about 1.2%. Sequencing was done on a sample of PBMCs. These receptors were obtained from a human donor in good health.

This clone was observed a handful of times. The J gene is TRBJ2-7, the V gene TRBV5-1; TRBD1 matches at 9 bases. Trimming at V came to 5 bases and at J to 3 bases, leaving 3 bases not matched to a gene. This CDR3 is 13 amino acids long. The germline V gene has CDR1 SGHRS and CDR2 YFSETQ. In nucleotides, the CDR3 is TGCGCCAGCAGTGGGACAGGGTACTACGAGCAGTACTTC. It translates to CASSGTGYYEQYF.

Comment on this clone: One end of the junction fails to match germline, which may point to a read error. The rearrangement links TRBV7-9 to TRBJ1-2; 9 bases map to TRBD1. The CDR3 consists of 16 residues. Germline loops: CDR1 SEHNR, CDR2 FQNEAQ (reference sequence). The CDR3 spells CSSSFDPGQGIYGYTF. The CDR3, as DNA: TGTTCCAGCAGCTTTGATCCGGGACAGGGAATCTATGGCTACACCTTC.

The V gene is TRBV27, the J gene TRBJ1-5; 7 nucleotides match TRBD1. This CDR3 is 16 amino acids long. Germline loops: CDR1 MNHEY, CDR2 SMNVEV (reference sequence). The V and J ends lost 2 bases and 7 bases, in that order; junction bases with no gene match: 11. The CDR3: CASSLSTLQGWQPQHF. CDR3 nucleotides: TGTGCCAGCAGTTTAAGCACCCTACAGGGGTGGCAGCCCCAGCATTTT.

This clone was seen a single time. The rearrangement uses TRBV2 and TRBJ1-4, with 7 bases that match TRBD1. From germline, CDR1 is SNHLY and CDR2 FYNNEI. This CDR3 region has 15 residues. Trimming at V came to 4 bases and at J to 3 bases, leaving 5 bases not matched to a gene. The CDR3 bases are TGTGCCAGCAGTGGAGGGACAGCGTCTAATGAAAAACTGTTTTTT. It yields the protein CASSGGTASNEKLFF.

The rearrangement joins TRBV29-1 to TRBJ1-5, with TRBD1 matching over 8 bases. CDR1 and CDR2 from the germline V gene are SQVTM and ANQGSEA. The V segment lost 4 bases and the J segment 4 bases; nucleotides outside the gene matches: 9. The CDR3 contains 15 residues. The DNA for the CDR3 is TGCAGCGTTGCCTCCGGACAGGGTGGAAATCAGCCCCAGCATTTT. Translating it yields CSVASGQGGNQPQHF.

This clone appeared a few times. The J gene is TRBJ1-2, the V gene TRBV5-1; D might be TRBD1 (6 bases). The V end lost 0 bases, the J end lost 6 bases, and 15 bases lay between the germline ends. This CDR3 region has 15 residues. Germline lookup yields CDR1 SGHRS and CDR2 YFSETQ. CDR3 DNA sequence: TGCGCCAGCAGCTTGGGGGGGGGCAATGGCGATGGCTACACCTTC. It yields the protein CASSLGGGNGDGYTF. The full variable domain, in which reference TRBV5-1 and TRBJ1-2 provide the parts outside the CDR3, is KAGVTQTPRYLIKTRGQQVTLSCSPISGHRSVSWYQQTPGQGLQFLFEYFSETQRNKGNFPGRFSGRQFSNSRSEMNVSTLELGDSALYLCASSLGGGNGDGYTFGSGTRLTVV.

The chain couples TRBV10-3 to TRBJ2-6; D is unclear. The CDR3 is 13 amino acids. Germline-derived CDR1 and CDR2 are ENHRY and SYGVKD. V was shortened by 10 bases and J by 2 bases, with 9 bases between the two germline ends. As DNA, the CDR3 is TGTGCCAGCCTCAGTACTGGGGCCAACGTCCTGACTTTC. Protein product: CASLSTGANVLTF.

V is TRBV5-6 and J is TRBJ1-3; D is unclear. The germline V gene encodes CDR1 SGHDT and CDR2 YYEEEE. The CDR3 loop spans 17 amino acids. Trimming took off 5 bases at V and 4 bases at J, with 22 bases between the two ends. CDR3: CASSSPRRGSEGNTIYF. CDR3 bases: TGTGCCAGCAGTTCCCCTAGGAGAGGCTCAGAGGGAAACACCATATATTTT.

The CDR3 bases are TGTGCCAGCAGTTCACTCCGTCTAGCGGAGGGGGGCGGGGAGCTGTTTTTT. It translates to CASSSLRLAEGGGELFF. V and J are TRBV28 and TRBJ2-2; maybe TRBD2 (7 bases). CDR3 size: 17 residues. Trimming pared 4 bases from V and 7 bases from J, leaving 22 bases between. Germline V gene sequence: CDR1 MDHEN, CDR2 SYDVKM.

This chain links TRBV30 with TRBJ1-5; 8 bases match TRBD1. The V segment lost 0 bases and the J segment 2 bases; nucleotides outside the gene matches: 9. CDR1 and CDR2 (germline): GTSNPN, SVGIG (reference sequence). The CDR3 runs to 17 residues. The CDR3 protein is CAWSVHRWGQGNQPQHF. The DNA for the CDR3 is TGTGCCTGGAGTGTACACCGGTGGGGACAGGGCAATCAGCCCCAGCATTTT.

The chain employs TRBV27 and TRBJ1-5; D not certain. Trimming removed 8 bases from V and 0 bases from J, with 17 bases in between. Germline V gene data show CDR1 as MNHEY and CDR2 as SMNVEV (reference sequence). The CDR3 is 16 residues long. The CDR3 DNA reads TGTGCCAGCGCCTCGGGAGGCTTCTATAGCAATCAGCCCCAGCATTTT. It translates to CASASGGFYSNQPQHF.

This clone has only a few counts. The chain couples TRBV5-4 to TRBJ2-3, with D maybe TRBD2 (6 bases). V lost 5 bases, J lost 3 bases, and 16 bases lay in between. CDR3 length: 15 residues. Germline V lookup: CDR1 SGHNT, CDR2 YYREEE (reference sequence). The CDR3 DNA is TGTGCCAGCAGGGTAGGAGGGGTGTGGACAGATACGCAGTATTTT. Translating gives CASRVGGVWTDTQYF.

This chain joins TRBV4-3 and TRBJ2-7; 7 nucleotides line up with TRBD1. The CDR3 extends over 16 amino acids. CDR1 is LGHNA and CDR2 is YSLEER in the germline V gene. V dropped 0 bases and J dropped 4; count of bases not matched to a gene: 9. The CDR3 is CASSQEPTGASYEQYF. CDR3 nucleotide sequence: TGCGCCAGCAGCCAAGAACCAACAGGGGCGAGTTACGAGCAGTACTTC.

This clone was recorded only once. The V gene is TRBV6-5, the J gene TRBJ2-7; 12 bases are a match to TRBD1. The germline V gene has CDR1 MNHEY and CDR2 SVGAGI. The length of the CDR3 is 13 residues. V lost 6 bases to trimming and J lost 7 bases; unmatched junction nucleotides: 4. The CDR3 bases are TGTGCCAGCAGGGGACAGGGGGCCGGGGAGCAGTACTTC. Translation gives CASRGQGAGEQYF.

Only one count was recorded for this clone. J is TRBJ1-5 and V is TRBV21-1; TRBD1, the table's D call, was not compared with the DNA. TRBV21-1 corresponds to a pseudogene. The CDR3 runs to 17 residues. The CDR3 loop reads CASSKAQGARSNQPQHF. CDR3 in DNA: TGTGCCAGCAGCAAAGCCCAGGGGGCGCGGAGCAATCAGCCCCAGCATTTT.

The CDR3: CASSLGGTGQTYNEQFF. CDR3 DNA: TGTGCCAGCAGCTTAGGGGGGACAGGCCAGACCTACAATGAGCAGTTCTTC. The chain has TRBV7-2 and TRBJ2-1; 8 nucleotides agree with TRBD1. J lost 2 bases, V lost 1 base, and 7 bases had no gene match. The germline CDR1 and CDR2 sequences are SGHTA and FQGNSA. The CDR3 contains 17 residues.

This chain connects TRBV15 to TRBJ1-1; D gene unclear. Germline V gives CDR1 LNHNV, CDR2 YYDKDF (reference sequence). V was pared by 1 base and J by 0 bases, with 6 bases between. CDR3 length: 14 amino acids. DNA for the CDR3: TGTGCCACCAGCAGAGGACTCATGAACACTGAAGCTTTCTTT. This encodes CATSRGLMNTEAFF. The whole variable domain, filled in from reference TRBV15 and TRBJ1-1, reads DAMVIQNPRYQVTQFGKPVTLSCSQTLNHNVMYWYQQKSSQAPKLLFHYYDKDFNNEADTPDNFQSRRPNTSFCFLDIRSPGLGDTAMYLCATSRGLMNTEAFFGQGTRLTVV.

The chain employs TRBV6-5 and TRBJ1-5, with a weak D call TRBD1 (5 bases). Germline values: CDR1 MNHEY, CDR2 SVGAGI. The CDR3 has 14 residues. Trimming removed 6 bases at V and 0 bases at J, with 9 bases between. CDR3 in amino acids: CASSTQGSNQPQHF. DNA of the CDR3: TGTGCCAGCAGCACCCAGGGTAGCAATCAGCCCCAGCATTTT.

The V gene is TRBV4-2, the J gene TRBJ2-1; 11 nucleotides match TRBD2. The germline V gene has CDR1 LGHNA and CDR2 YNFKEQ. The V segment lost 0 bases and the J segment 12 bases; nucleotides outside the gene matches: 7. The CDR3 runs to 15 residues. The CDR3 DNA is TGTGCCAGCAGCCAAGACAAACTAGCGGGAGCCGGGCAGTTCTTC. This encodes CASSQDKLAGAGQFF.

This clone was seen just once. The chain recombines TRBV29-1 with TRBJ2-7; D is perhaps TRBD2 (6 bases). With 4 bases removed from V and 0 bases from J, the gap between germline ends came to 16 bases. Germline loops: CDR1 SQVTM, CDR2 ANQGSEA. This CDR3 spans 15 amino acids. The DNA for the CDR3 is TGCAGCGTTGTCGGAGGGGACTCAAACTCCTACGAGCAGTACTTC. Its protein product is CSVVGGDSNSYEQYF.

As DNA, the CDR3 is TGTGCCAGCAGCCTAACTAGCGGGAGTTCAGGTGAGCAGTTCTTC. Amino acid sequence: CASSLTSGSSGEQFF. V usage is TRBV13 and J usage is TRBJ2-1; 11 bases agree with TRBD2. V was clipped by 5 bases and J by 9 bases; unmatched bases: 9. Germline CDR1 is PRHDT and CDR2 is FYEKMQ (reference sequence). CDR3 length equals 15 residues.

CDR3 bases: TGCAGCGCTGGACTAGCGGGGAGACAAACTCGCAATGAGCAGTTCTTC. This translates into CSAGLAGRQTRNEQFF. The chain combines TRBV29-1 with TRBJ2-1; 12 bases are a match to TRBD2. The CDR3 has 16 residues. V was pared by 7 bases and J by 6 bases, with 13 bases of the junction left unmatched. Germline V gene lookup returns CDR1 SQVTM and CDR2 ANQGSEA.

CDR3 nucleotides: TGTGCCAGCACCGCCGACAGGGGTAATGAAAAACTGTTTTTT. Translating it yields CASTADRGNEKLFF. The V and J genes are TRBV2 and TRBJ1-4, with 8 bases identical to TRBD1. Trimming at V came to 7 bases and at J to 4 bases, leaving 5 bases not matched to a gene. The length of the CDR3 is 14 residues. CDR1 and CDR2 from the germline V gene are SNHLY and FYNNEI.

Concerning this clone: One end of the junction fails to match germline, which may point to a read error. The J gene is TRBJ2-2, the V gene TRBV13; D unresolved. There are 14 residues in the CDR3. Germline V gene lookup returns CDR1 PRHDT and CDR2 FYEKMQ (reference sequence). Here the CDR3 reads CASSLGENIGELFF. In DNA form, the CDR3 reads TGTGCCAGCAGCTTAGGGGAGAACATCGGGGAGCTGTTTTTT.

The V and J genes are TRBV2 and TRBJ1-1, with unresolved D. Trimming left V 0 bases short and J 5 bases short, with 7 bases between. This CDR3 region has 13 residues. Per the germline V gene, CDR1 is SNHLY and CDR2 is FYNNEI. The CDR3 sequence is CASSEARVTEAFF. The CDR3, as DNA: TGTGCCAGCAGTGAAGCCCGTGTTACTGAAGCTTTCTTT. The whole variable domain, filled in from reference TRBV2 and TRBJ1-1, reads EPEVTQTPSHQVTQMGQEVILRCVPISNHLYFYWYRQILGQKVEFLVSFYNNEISEKSEIFDDQFSVERPDGSNFTLKIRSTKLEDSAMYFCASSEARVTEAFFGQGTRLTVV.

This chain uses TRBV6-5 with TRBJ1-2, with no clear D. This CDR3 spans 13 amino acids. V was clipped by 2 bases and J by 2 bases, with 6 bases between them. Germline-derived CDR1 and CDR2 are MNHEY and SVGAGI. CDR3 nucleotides: TGTGCCAGCAGTTACGGCAGGAACTATGGCTACACCTTC. Translation gives CASSYGRNYGYTF.

The V and J genes are TRBV10-3 and TRBJ2-7; the match to TRBD1 covers 8 bases. CDR1 ENHRY and CDR2 SYGVKD come from the germline V gene. After removal of 8 bases from V and 6 bases from J, the junction contained 9 bases not matched to a gene. The CDR3 has 13 amino acids. The CDR3 DNA reads as TGTGCCATCGGGCAGGGGGCGATACCCGAGCAGTACTTC. Its protein is CAIGQGAIPEQYF.

The chain uses TRBV21-1 and TRBJ2-7; the table gives TRBD2 as D, unverified against the DNA. TRBV21-1 is tagged as a pseudogene. This CDR3 comprises 14 residues. Here the CDR3 DNA reads TGTGCCAGCAGCAAACTCGGCGGTCCCTACGAGCAGTACTTC. Amino acid sequence: CASSKLGGPYEQYF.

The chain combines TRBV5-6 with TRBJ2-7; possibly TRBD2 for D (6 bases). CDR3 size: 16 residues. Germline V gives CDR1 SGHDT, CDR2 YYEEEE. V was pared by 5 bases and J by 0 bases, with 18 bases between. The CDR3 DNA reads TGTGCCAGCAGGCCACCCCCCGGGAGCCTCTCCTACGAGCAGTACTTC. Translating it yields CASRPPPGSLSYEQYF. The full variable domain, its missing parts supplied by reference TRBV5-6 and TRBJ2-7, is DAGVTQSPTHLIKTRGQQVTLRCSPKSGHDTVSWYQQALGQGPQFIFQYYEEEERQRGNFPDRFSGHQFPNYSSELNVNALLLGDSALYLCASRPPPGSLSYEQYFGPGTRLTVT.

The V and J genes are TRBV9 and TRBJ1-4, with D perhaps TRBD1 (6 bases). Between the trimmed V and J ends, which lost 0 bases and 3 bases, there was a span of 12 bases. The CDR3 is made up of 16 amino acids. Germline CDR1 and CDR2: SGDLS and YYNGEE. The CDR3 loop reads CASSVAQGTSNEKLFF. In DNA form, the CDR3 reads TGTGCCAGCAGCGTAGCTCAGGGGACGTCTAATGAAAAACTGTTTTTT.